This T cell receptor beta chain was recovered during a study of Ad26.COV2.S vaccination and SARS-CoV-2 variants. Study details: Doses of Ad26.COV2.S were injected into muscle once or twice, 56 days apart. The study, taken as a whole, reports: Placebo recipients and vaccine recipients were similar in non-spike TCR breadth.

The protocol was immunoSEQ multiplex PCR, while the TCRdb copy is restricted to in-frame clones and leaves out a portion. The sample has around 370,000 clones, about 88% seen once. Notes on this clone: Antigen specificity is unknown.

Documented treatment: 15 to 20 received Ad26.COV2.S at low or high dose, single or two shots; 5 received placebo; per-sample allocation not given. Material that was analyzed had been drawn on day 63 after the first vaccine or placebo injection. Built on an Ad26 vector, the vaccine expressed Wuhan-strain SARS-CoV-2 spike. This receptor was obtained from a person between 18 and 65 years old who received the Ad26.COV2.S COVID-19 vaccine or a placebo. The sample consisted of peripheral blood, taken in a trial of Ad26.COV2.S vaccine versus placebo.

DNA of the CDR3: TGTGCCAGTAGTTGGGCATACAATCAGCCCCAGCATTTT. This translates into CASSWAYNQPQHF. The V call is TRBV19, the J call TRBJ1-5, with D hard to call. V was clipped by 5 bases and J by 3 bases, with 8 bases between them. The CDR3 extends over 13 amino acids. Per the germline V gene, CDR1 is LNHDA and CDR2 is SQIVND (reference sequence).